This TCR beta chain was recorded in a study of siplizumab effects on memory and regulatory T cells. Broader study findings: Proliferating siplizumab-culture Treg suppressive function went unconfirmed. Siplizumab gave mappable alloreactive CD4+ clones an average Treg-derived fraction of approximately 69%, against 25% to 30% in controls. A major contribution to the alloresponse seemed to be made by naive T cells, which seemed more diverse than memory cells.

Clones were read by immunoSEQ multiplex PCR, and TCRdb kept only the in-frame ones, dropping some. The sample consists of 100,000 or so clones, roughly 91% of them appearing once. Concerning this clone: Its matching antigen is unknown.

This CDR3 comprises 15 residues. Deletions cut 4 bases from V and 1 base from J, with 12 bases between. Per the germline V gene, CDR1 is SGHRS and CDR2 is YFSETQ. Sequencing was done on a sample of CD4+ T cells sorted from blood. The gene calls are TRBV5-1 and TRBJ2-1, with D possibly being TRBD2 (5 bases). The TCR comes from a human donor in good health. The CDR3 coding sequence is TGCGCCAGCAGCGAGGACGGGATATCCTACAATGAGCAGTTCTTC. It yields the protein CASSEDGISYNEQFF.